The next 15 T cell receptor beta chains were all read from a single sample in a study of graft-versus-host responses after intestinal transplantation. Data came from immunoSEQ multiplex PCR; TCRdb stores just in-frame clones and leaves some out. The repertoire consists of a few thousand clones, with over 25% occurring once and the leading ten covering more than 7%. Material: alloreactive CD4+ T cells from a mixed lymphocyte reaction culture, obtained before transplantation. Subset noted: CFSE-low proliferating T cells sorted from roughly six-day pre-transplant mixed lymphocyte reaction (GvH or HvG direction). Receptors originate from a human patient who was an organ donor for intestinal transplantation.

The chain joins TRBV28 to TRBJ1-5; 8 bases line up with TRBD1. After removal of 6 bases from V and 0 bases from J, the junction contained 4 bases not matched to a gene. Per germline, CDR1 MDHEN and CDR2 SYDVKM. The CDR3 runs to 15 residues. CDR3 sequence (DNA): TGTGCCAGCAGGTTCAGGGGGCTTAGCAATCAGCCCCAGCATTTT. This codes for CASRFRGLSNQPQHF.

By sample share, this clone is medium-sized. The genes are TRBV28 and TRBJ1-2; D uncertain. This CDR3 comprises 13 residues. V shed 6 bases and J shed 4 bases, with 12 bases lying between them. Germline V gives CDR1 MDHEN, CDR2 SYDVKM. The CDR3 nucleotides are TGTGCCAGCAGCCTCCGACCCTCCTATGGCTACACCTTC. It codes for CASSLRPSYGYTF.

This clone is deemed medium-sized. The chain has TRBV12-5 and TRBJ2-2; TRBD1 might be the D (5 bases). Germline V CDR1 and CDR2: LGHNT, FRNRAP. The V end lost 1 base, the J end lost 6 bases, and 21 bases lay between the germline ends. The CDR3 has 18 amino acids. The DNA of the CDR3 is TGTGCTAGTGGTTTGGGACAGAAGGACAAATTTATCGCCGGGGAGCTGTTTTTT. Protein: CASGLGQKDKFIAGELFF.

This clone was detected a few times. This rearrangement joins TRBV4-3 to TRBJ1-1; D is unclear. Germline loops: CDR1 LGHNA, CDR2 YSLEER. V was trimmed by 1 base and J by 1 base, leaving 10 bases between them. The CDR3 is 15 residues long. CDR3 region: CASSQVGPGNTEAFF. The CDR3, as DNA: TGCGCCAGCAGCCAAGTAGGGCCCGGGAACACTGAAGCTTTCTTT.

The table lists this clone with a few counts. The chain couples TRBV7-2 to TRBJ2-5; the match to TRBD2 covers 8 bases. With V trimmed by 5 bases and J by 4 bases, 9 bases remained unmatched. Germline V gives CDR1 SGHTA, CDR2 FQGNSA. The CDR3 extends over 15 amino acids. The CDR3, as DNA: TGTGCCAGCAGCACCCAGAGCGGGGGAGGAGAGACCCAGTACTTC. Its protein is CASSTQSGGGETQYF.

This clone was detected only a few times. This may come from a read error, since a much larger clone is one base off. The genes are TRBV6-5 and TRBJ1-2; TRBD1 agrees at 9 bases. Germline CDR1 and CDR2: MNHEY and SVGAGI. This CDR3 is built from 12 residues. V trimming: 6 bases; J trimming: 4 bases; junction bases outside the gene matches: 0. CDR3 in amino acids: CASRTGGYGYTF. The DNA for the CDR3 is TGTGCCAGCAGGACAGGGGGCTATGGCTACACCTTC.

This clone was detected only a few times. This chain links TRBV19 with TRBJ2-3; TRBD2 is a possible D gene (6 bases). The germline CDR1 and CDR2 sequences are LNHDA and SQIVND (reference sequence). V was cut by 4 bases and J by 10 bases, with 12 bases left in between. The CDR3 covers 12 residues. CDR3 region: CASSTRGGAQYF. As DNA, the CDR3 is TGTGCCAGTAGTACTAGGGGCGGGGCGCAGTATTTT.

This chain's CDR3 is CASSQDPQKRGNEQFF. The CDR3, as DNA: TGCGCCAGCAGCCAAGATCCCCAGAAGCGGGGGAATGAGCAGTTCTTC. The genes are TRBV4-1 and TRBJ2-1; 8 bases map to TRBD2. The CDR3 sequence is 16 residues long. The junction had 8 bases not matched to a gene; V was cut back by 0 bases and J by 7 bases. Germline assignment: CDR1 MGHRA and CDR2 YSYEKL.

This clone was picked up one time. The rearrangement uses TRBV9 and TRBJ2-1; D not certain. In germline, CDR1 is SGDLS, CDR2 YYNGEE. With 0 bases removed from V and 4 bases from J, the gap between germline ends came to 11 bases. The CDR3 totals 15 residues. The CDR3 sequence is CASSVEGTAYNEQFF. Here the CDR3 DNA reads TGTGCCAGCAGCGTAGAGGGAACAGCTTACAATGAGCAGTTCTTC.

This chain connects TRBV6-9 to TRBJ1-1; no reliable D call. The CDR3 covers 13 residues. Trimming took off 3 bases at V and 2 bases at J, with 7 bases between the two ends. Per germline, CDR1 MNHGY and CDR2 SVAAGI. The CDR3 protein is CASSYWGNTEAFF. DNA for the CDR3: TGTGCCAGCAGTTACTGGGGAAACACTGAAGCTTTCTTT.

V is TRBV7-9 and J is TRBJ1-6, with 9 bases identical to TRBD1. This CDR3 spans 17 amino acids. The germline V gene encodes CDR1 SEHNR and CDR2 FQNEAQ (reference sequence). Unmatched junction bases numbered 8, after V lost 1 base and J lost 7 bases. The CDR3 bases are TGTGCCAGCAGCTTAGAGGGGACAGGGCGGAAGAATTCACCCCTCCACTTT. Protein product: CASSLEGTGRKNSPLHF.

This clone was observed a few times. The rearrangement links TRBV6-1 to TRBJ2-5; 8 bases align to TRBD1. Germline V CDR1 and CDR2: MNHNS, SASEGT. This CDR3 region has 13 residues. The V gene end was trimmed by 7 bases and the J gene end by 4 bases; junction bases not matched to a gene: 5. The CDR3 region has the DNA TGTGCCAGCAATCAGGGGGCCCGAGAGACCCAGTACTTC. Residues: CASNQGARETQYF.

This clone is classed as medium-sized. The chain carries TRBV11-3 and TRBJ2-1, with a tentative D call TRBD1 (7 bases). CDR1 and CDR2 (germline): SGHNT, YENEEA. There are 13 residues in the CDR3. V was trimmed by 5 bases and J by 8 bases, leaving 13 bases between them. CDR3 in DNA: TGTGCCAGCAGCCTCAGGGGGGCCCATGAGCAGTTCTTC. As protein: CASSLRGAHEQFF. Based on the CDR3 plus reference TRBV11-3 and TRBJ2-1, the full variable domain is EAGVVQSPRYKIIEKKQPVAFWCNPISGHNTLYWYLQNLGQGPELLIRYENEEAVDDSQLPKDRFSAERLKGVDSTLKIQPAELGDSAVYLCASSLRGAHEQFFGPGTRLTVL.

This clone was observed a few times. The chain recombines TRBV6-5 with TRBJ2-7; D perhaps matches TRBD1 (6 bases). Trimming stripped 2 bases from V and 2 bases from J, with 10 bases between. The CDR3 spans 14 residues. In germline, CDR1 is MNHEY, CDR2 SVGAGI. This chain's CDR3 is CASSYDRSTYEQYF. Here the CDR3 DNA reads TGTGCCAGCAGTTACGACAGGTCTACCTACGAGCAGTACTTC.

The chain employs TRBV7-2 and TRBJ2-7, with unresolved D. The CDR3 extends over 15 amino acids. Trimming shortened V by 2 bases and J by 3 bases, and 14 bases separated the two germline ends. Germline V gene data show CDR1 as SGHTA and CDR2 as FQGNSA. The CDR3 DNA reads TGTGCCAGCAGCTTAATCGTTGCAGGCTACTACGAGCAGTACTTC. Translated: CASSLIVAGYYEQYF.